This is a list of T cell receptor beta chains from one sample in a study of blood T cell repertoires in COVID-19. Assay used: immunoSEQ multiplex PCR; TCRdb lists only in-frame clones, some missing. The sample contains roughly 300,000 clones, just over 90% of which appear only once. The sequenced sample consisted of peripheral blood. The receptors were sampled from a woman in her thirties with COVID-19, enrolled during active disease. CDR3s include the opening cysteine and the closing phenylalanine or tryptophan. Each record gives: J gene, clone size, V gene, D gene, CDR3 DNA, CDR3 protein. The D gene is left open where the match is weak. Only part of the rows carry a size: once, few, many, or a class if the clone is expanded.

TRBJ2-1	-	TRBV10-2	-	TGCGCCAGCACGGGACAGGGGGGGACTAGCGCATACAATGAGCAGTTCTTC	CASTGQGGTSAYNEQFF
TRBJ1-2	-	TRBV19	TRBD1	TGTGCCAGTAGTAGCCAGGGGGACGGGACCTATGGCTACACCTTC	CASSSQGDGTYGYTF
TRBJ2-2	once	TRBV5-1	TRBD2	TGCGCCAGCAGCTTGGCCCCTAGCGGGAACACCGGGGAGCTGTTTTTT	CASSLAPSGNTGELFF
TRBJ2-3	once	TRBV6-4	-	TGTGCCAGCAGTGACTCGGTGGGAGGCACAGATACGCAGTATTTT	CASSDSVGGTDTQYF
TRBJ2-4	-	TRBV2	-	TGTGCCAGCAGCGGAGGAGACATTCAGTACTTC	CASSGGDIQYF
TRBJ2-7	-	TRBV25-1	-	TGTGCCAGCAGTGAAGGGACACCCTACGAGCAGTACTTC	CASSEGTPYEQYF
TRBJ1-2	-	TRBV25-1	-	TGTGCCAGCAGTGACCGGACAGAAGTTTATGGCTACACCTTC	CASSDRTEVYGYTF
TRBJ2-7	-	TRBV19	TRBD1	TGTGCCAGTAGCCCCGCAGGGGGAAGTTTCTACGAGCAGTACTTC	CASSPAGGSFYEQYF
TRBJ2-2	-	TRBV11-2	TRBD1	TGTGCCAGCAGCTTAACCCCCGGGACAGAAACAATGGACGGGGAGCTGTTTTTT	CASSLTPGTETMDGELFF
TRBJ1-6	-	TRBV27	-	TGTGCCAGCAAATGGGGGGGAGATTCACCCCTCCACTTT	CASKWGGDSPLHF
TRBJ1-1	-	TRBV20-1	-	TGCAGTGCTAGTTCCCCGGACACGAACACTGAAGCTTTCTTT	CSASSPDTNTEAFF
TRBJ2-6	-	TRBV28	-	TGTGCCAGCAACGAGGCGGCCCAGGGGTCTGGGGCCAACGTCCTGACTTTC	CASNEAAQGSGANVLTF
TRBJ2-7	-	TRBV5-6	TRBD2	TGTGCCAGCAGCTTGGAAGGGACTAGCGGGAGCACAAACCTTTACGAGCAGTACTTC	CASSLEGTSGSTNLYEQYF
TRBJ2-5	-	TRBV6-2/TRBV6-3	-	TGTGCCAGCAGCACTTGGGCAGGGCAATTTCAAGAGACCCAGTACTTC	CASSTWAGQFQETQYF
TRBJ2-1	-	TRBV5-1	-	TGCGCCAGCAGCTTGGTTAGCACTCACAATGAGCAGTTCTTC	CASSLVSTHNEQFF
TRBJ2-7	-	TRBV18	TRBD1	TGTGCCAGCTCACCCCGGACAGGGTCCTTTAGGGGCGAGCAGTACTTC	CASSPRTGSFRGEQYF
TRBJ1-1	-	TRBV28	TRBD1	TGTGCCAGCAGCTACAGGGGTGGGAACACTGAAGCTTTCTTT	CASSYRGGNTEAFF
TRBJ1-5	few	TRBV30	-	TGTGCCTGGAGTGTATGGAGTCAGTCTCAGCCCCAGCATTTT	CAWSVWSQSQPQHF
TRBJ1-2	-	TRBV24-1	TRBD1	TGTGCCACCAGTGATCATCCGACAGGGGGAGTTAGATATGGCTACACCTTC	CATSDHPTGGVRYGYTF
TRBJ1-2	-	TRBV28	-	TGTGCCAGCAGTCCCCGACTTTTGAACTATGGCTACACCTTC	CASSPRLLNYGYTF
TRBJ1-5	-	TRBV29-1	TRBD1	TGCAGCGCGGGACAGGGAAAGGGTCAGCCCCAGCATTTT	CSAGQGKGQPQHF
TRBJ2-7	-	TRBV9	-	TGTGCCAGCAGCGCTGAGAACCTCTTCGAGCAGTACTTC	CASSAENLFEQYF
TRBJ1-1	-	TRBV6-6	TRBD1	TGTGCCAGCAGCCTAATACAGGGGGCCGGGGCTTTCTTT	CASSLIQGAGAFF
TRBJ1-5	-	TRBV19	-	TGTGCCAGTAGTATAGAGGGAGGTAATCAGCCCCAGCATTTT	CASSIEGGNQPQHF
TRBJ2-2	few	TRBV9	-	TGTGCCAGCACCTATTTCGCCGGAGGGGTCGGTACCGGGGAGCTGTTTTTT	CASTYFAGGVGTGELFF
TRBJ1-5	-	TRBV12-3/TRBV12-4	-	TGTGCCAGCAGTTTTGGAGGGTTTCAGCCCCAGCATTTT	CASSFGGFQPQHF
TRBJ2-1	-	TRBV11-2	TRBD1	TGTGCCAGCAGCGACTCGGGACAGGAGGGTATTGAGCAGTTCTTC	CASSDSGQEGIEQFF
TRBJ1-2	-	TRBV10-1	TRBD1	TGCGCCAGCAGTGAGCGCCGGGACAGGGGGTACTATGGCTACACCTTC	CASSERRDRGYYGYTF
TRBJ2-1	-	TRBV7-9	-	TGTGCCAGCAGCTCTCTCCGTGAGCAGTTCTTC	CASSSLREQFF
TRBJ2-7	-	TRBV7-9	TRBD1	TGTGCCAGCAGCCCAATGGGGACAGGGGGCGCCGAGCAGTACTTC	CASSPMGTGGAEQYF
TRBJ1-5	-	TRBV5-4	-	TGTGCCAGCAGCTTGGACGGATTCGGGCAGCCCCAGCATTTT	CASSLDGFGQPQHF
TRBJ1-4	once	TRBV27	TRBD1	TGTGCCAGCAGTTACAGGGGGCGCGGAGAAAAACTGTTTTTT	CASSYRGRGEKLFF
TRBJ2-4	-	TRBV5-1	TRBD2	TGCGCCAGCAGCGAGGGACTAGCGTCGCACATTCAGTACTTC	CASSEGLASHIQYF
TRBJ2-1	-	TRBV5-1	-	TGCGCCAGCAGCTTGGCCTTTTCTCCCCGGGATATAGATGAGCAGTTCTTC	CASSLAFSPRDIDEQFF
TRBJ2-7	-	TRBV3-1/TRBV3-2	-	TGTGCCAGCAGCCAAGGGACAGTAATCTACGAGCAGTACTTC	CASSQGTVIYEQYF
TRBJ1-6	few	TRBV5-6	-	TGTGCCAGCAGCATCGAGGGGACTTTCAATTCACCCCTCCACTTT	CASSIEGTFNSPLHF
TRBJ2-3	-	TRBV10-1	-	TGCGCCAGCAGTGATGGCCAGTCTAGCACAGATACGCAGTATTTT	CASSDGQSSTDTQYF
TRBJ2-2	-	TRBV7-2	-	TGTGCCAGCAGCTTAAATCTCGCGGGTAGAGACACCGGGGAGCTGTTTTTT	CASSLNLAGRDTGELFF
TRBJ1-4	-	TRBV30	-	TGTGCCTGGAGTAAACGGTACAATGAAAAACTGTTTTTT	CAWSKRYNEKLFF
TRBJ1-5	-	TRBV12-3/TRBV12-4	-	TGTGCCAGCGGCCTACAGGAGCAGCCCCAGCATTTT	CASGLQEQPQHF
TRBJ2-1	-	TRBV19	TRBD2	TGTGCCAGTAGTATCCTAGCGGGATTCTACAATGAGCAGTTCTTC	CASSILAGFYNEQFF
TRBJ2-7	-	TRBV7-2	TRBD2	TGTGCCAGCAGCTCGGGTAGCGGGATCTACGAGCAGTACTTC	CASSSGSGIYEQYF
TRBJ2-1	-	TRBV27	-	TGTGCCAGCACGGAACTAGGGGGCAATGAGCAGTTCTTC	CASTELGGNEQFF
TRBJ1-1	-	TRBV6-5	-	TGTGCCAGCAGTTACTCCGGGGGGAACACTGAAGCTTTCTTT	CASSYSGGNTEAFF
TRBJ2-1	-	TRBV15	TRBD2	TGTGCCACCGGTCGGACTAGCGGGAGTTGGTACAATGAGCAGTTCTTC	CATGRTSGSWYNEQFF
TRBJ1-5	-	TRBV27	-	TGTGCCAGCAGTTCAGGGGTGCCAGGCAATAGCAATCAGCCCCAGCATTTT	CASSSGVPGNSNQPQHF
TRBJ1-2	-	TRBV30	-	TGTGCCTGGACCCTGCTCAGGGGCCGTAACTATGGCTACACCTTC	CAWTLLRGRNYGYTF
TRBJ1-1	-	TRBV28	-	TGTGCCAGCACCCAAGACAGGGAAGCTTTCTTT	CASTQDREAFF